This T cell receptor (beta chain) was documented in a study of beta chain features in type 1 diabetes. Whole-study findings and limits: Possible PCR preference for shorter templates applied equally to patients and controls. TCRB CDR3 length was moderately but significantly reduced in all four CD4+ subsets of Type 1 diabetes patients. Healthy donors had naive, central memory and Treg TCRB repertoires that appeared less similar than those seen among patients.

Points on this clone: Its matching antigen is unknown.

As every portion of the isolated RNA was reverse transcribed, the sequencing read expressed TCRB transcripts. Some clones are missing from TCRdb's copy, which holds only in-frame ones; the method was immunoSEQ multiplex PCR. The table lists hundreds of thousands of clones, around an eighth of them singletons. V lost 0 bases, J lost 3 bases, and 6 bases lay in between. CDR1 SGDLS and CDR2 YYNGEE come from the germline V gene. The CDR3 totals 13 residues. Only one heparinised blood draw was taken per donor, and its volume averaged approximately 100 mL. The sequenced material came from naive CD4+ T cells from blood. The origin of this receptor is a man aged 18 to 29 with type 1 diabetes. The rearrangement joins TRBV9 to TRBJ1-1; D unclear. Here the CDR3 reads CASSVAQDTEAFF. The CDR3 DNA reads TGTGCCAGCAGCGTAGCGCAGGACACTGAAGCTTTCTTT.